The 9 T cell receptor beta chains below all came from one sample that was sequenced in a study of T cell repertoires in aging, cancer and after chemotherapy. Amplification of TCR beta used genomic DNA extracted from peripheral blood. Rearranged V-D-J TRB sequences were amplified with a mixed TRB-A/B primer pool. From the multiplex PCR reads, TCRdb called clonotypes with MiXCR, one entry per CDR3 protein. The profile shows about 6,400 distinct CDR3 sequences, 25% to 30% of them singletons. Specimen: blood. The receptors derive from a human donor in good health.

In nucleotides, the CDR3 is TGTGCCAGCAGCCGACCAATCAGGACTAGCGGGAGGGACAAGGCCTACAATGAGCAGTTCTTC. It encodes CASSRPIRTSGRDKAYNEQFF. The genes are TRBV11-3 and TRBJ2-1; the match to TRBD2 covers 15 bases. Germline V CDR1 and CDR2: SGHNT, YENEEA. J gave up 2 bases and V 5 bases, and 16 bases lay outside the gene matches. This CDR3 contains 21 residues.

V gene TRBV6-1 combines with J gene TRBJ2-3, with TRBD2 as a possible D gene (6 bases). This CDR3 region has 15 residues. V gave up 6 bases and J gave up 0 bases, with 13 bases separating them. Germline assignment: CDR1 MNHNS and CDR2 SASEGT. CDR3 bases: TGTGCCAGCAGGTTGGAGGGACTCAGCACAGATACGCAGTATTTT. Protein sequence: CASRLEGLSTDTQYF.

The rearrangement joins TRBV13 to TRBJ2-1, with 8 bases that match TRBD2. Germline CDR1 is PRHDT and CDR2 is FYEKMQ (reference sequence). The junction had 14 bases not matched to a gene; V was cut back by 5 bases and J by 5 bases. The CDR3 covers 17 residues. The CDR3 DNA reads TGTGCCAGCAGCCCTTCAACCTACGGGACTAGGGACAATGAGCAGTTCTTC. It codes for CASSPSTYGTRDNEQFF. Full variable domain (outside the CDR3, taken from reference TRBV13 and TRBJ2-1): AAGVIQSPRHLIKEKRETATLKCYPIPRHDTVYWYQQGPGQDPQFLISFYEKMQSDKGSIPDRFSAQQFSDYHSELNMSSLELGDSALYFCASSPSTYGTRDNEQFFGPGTRLTVL.

This clonotype ranks as medium-sized. The chain is built from TRBV19 and TRBJ1-4; D remains ambiguous. Trimming stripped 1 base from V and 11 bases from J, with 8 bases between. The CDR3 extends over 12 amino acids. Germline V gene data show CDR1 as LNHDA and CDR2 as SQIVND (reference sequence). The chain's CDR3 is CASSIGVGKLFF. The CDR3 nucleotides are TGTGCCAGTAGTATAGGCGTTGGTAAACTGTTTTTT.

This clonotype is medium-sized. One end of the junction fails to match germline, which may point to a read error. The chain recombines TRBV18 with TRBJ2-1; 13 bases are a match to TRBD2. This CDR3 contains 18 residues. Germline V gene sequence: CDR1 KGHSH, CDR2 LQKENI. In DNA form, the CDR3 reads TGTGCCAGCTCCCCACCCGGACTAGCGGGAGCGATCTACAATGAGCAGTTCTTC. Protein: CASSPPGLAGAIYNEQFF.

By its share, this clonotype is medium-sized (0.01 to 0.1%). This chain connects TRBV19 to TRBJ1-5; D is perhaps TRBD1 (6 bases). The germline V gene has CDR1 LNHDA and CDR2 SQIVND (reference sequence). The CDR3 has 13 residues. Trimming left V 6 bases short and J 3 bases short, with 9 bases between. The CDR3 DNA sequence: TGTGCCAGTAGGGACAGCCTCAATCAGCCCCAGCATTTT. It specifies CASRDSLNQPQHF.

By share, this clonotype counts as medium-sized. This chain links TRBV27 with TRBJ1-6, with D possibly TRBD1 on 5 matching bases. With 0 bases removed from V and 14 bases from J, the gap between germline ends came to 11 bases. CDR1 and CDR2 (germline): MNHEY, SMNVEV (reference sequence). CDR3 length: 13 residues. The CDR3 reads CASSLSGRAALHF. The CDR3 DNA is TGTGCCAGCAGTTTATCAGGCAGGGCTGCCCTCCACTTT.

This clonotype is categorized as medium-sized (0.01 to 0.1%). V gene TRBV29-1 combines with J gene TRBJ2-1, with 7 nucleotides matching TRBD1. V lost 4 bases and J lost 1; bases outside the gene matches: 7. Germline V gene sequence: CDR1 SQVTM, CDR2 ANQGSEA. The CDR3 consists of 15 residues. DNA for the CDR3: TGCAGCGTTGGGACAGGAAGCCGGTCCTACAATGAGCAGTTCTTC. Encoded protein: CSVGTGSRSYNEQFF.

By proportion, this clonotype is medium-sized. The gene calls are TRBV15 and TRBJ2-5, with 11 bases matching TRBD1. V was clipped by 4 bases and J by 5 bases; unmatched bases: 9. Germline CDR1 and CDR2: LNHNV and YYDKDF (reference sequence). The CDR3 is 16 amino acids. In DNA form, the CDR3 reads TGTGCCACCAGCATCTTGGACAGGGGGCTCGGGGAGACCCAGTACTTC. As protein: CATSILDRGLGETQYF.